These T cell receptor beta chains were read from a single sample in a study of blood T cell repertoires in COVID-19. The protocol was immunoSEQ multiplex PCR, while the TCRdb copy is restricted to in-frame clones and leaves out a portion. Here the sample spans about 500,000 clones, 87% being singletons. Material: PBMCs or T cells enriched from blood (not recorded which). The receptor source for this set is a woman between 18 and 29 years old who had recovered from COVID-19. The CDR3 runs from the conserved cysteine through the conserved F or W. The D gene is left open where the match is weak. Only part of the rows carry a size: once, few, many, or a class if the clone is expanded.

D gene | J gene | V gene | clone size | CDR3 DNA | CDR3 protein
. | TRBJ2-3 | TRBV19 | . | TGTGCCTCCTCGGAGAGGGATACGCAGTATTTT | CASSERDTQYF
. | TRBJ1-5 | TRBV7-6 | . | TGTGCCAGCAATTCAGTGGATCAGCCCCAGCATTTT | CASNSVDQPQHF
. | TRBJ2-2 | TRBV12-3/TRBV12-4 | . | TGTGCCAGCGCAGTTTTAAACACCGGGGAGCTGTTTTTT | CASAVLNTGELFF
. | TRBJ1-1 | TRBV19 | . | TGTGCCAGTAGTCCAAGCCTCCAGGGTGGTGCTGAAGCTTTCTTT | CASSPSLQGGAEAFF
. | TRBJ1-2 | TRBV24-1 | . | TGTGCCACCAGTGATACAGGCGACTATGGCTACACCTTC | CATSDTGDYGYTF
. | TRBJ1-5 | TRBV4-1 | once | TGCGCCAGCAGCCAAGAAGGATTCGCGACGTACAGGGCCCAGCATTTT | CASSQEGFATYRAQHF
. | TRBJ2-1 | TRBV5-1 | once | TGCGCCAGCAGCTTGGCCCTCGGGAGCGTCAGGGGGAATGAGCAGTTCTTC | CASSLALGSVRGNEQFF
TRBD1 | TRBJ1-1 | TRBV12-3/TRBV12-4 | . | TGTGCCAGCACTATGGACAGGGATGATGAAGCTTTCTTT | CASTMDRDDEAFF
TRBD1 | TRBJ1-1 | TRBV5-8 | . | TGTGCCAGCAACCGGGGGAGGACAGGGAGACCAGCTTTCTTT | CASNRGRTGRPAFF
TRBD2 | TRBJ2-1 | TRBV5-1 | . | TGCGCCAGCAGCTTGAGTCCCGGGACTAGTTTAGGTGAGCAGTTCTTC | CASSLSPGTSLGEQFF
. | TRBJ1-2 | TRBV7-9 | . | TGTGCCAGCAGCTCCACCAGGGGATGGCTGGCCTTC | CASSSTRGWLAF
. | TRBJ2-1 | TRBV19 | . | TGTGCCAGTAAGTTGGGGGGCTCCTACAATGAGCAGTTCTTC | CASKLGGSYNEQFF
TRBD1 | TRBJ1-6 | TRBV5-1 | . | TGCGCCAGCAGCTATGCCGGGACAGGCCTTTCCTATAATTCACCCCTCCACTTT | CASSYAGTGLSYNSPLHF
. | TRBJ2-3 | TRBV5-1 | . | TGCGCCAGCAGCTTGGCAGCCAGCGGCACAGATACGCAGTATTTT | CASSLAASGTDTQYF
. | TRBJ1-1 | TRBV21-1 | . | TGTGCCAGCAGCCGACCGGGACAGGGGGAATGCGCCACTGAAGCTTTCTTT | CASSRPGQGECATEAFF
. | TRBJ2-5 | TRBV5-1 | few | TGCGCCAGCATGACTACTGGACAGCTTCAAGAGACCCAGTACTTC | CASMTTGQLQETQYF
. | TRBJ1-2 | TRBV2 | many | TGTGCCAGCAGTGGTTGGGTCGCGGCGGCCTCCTATGGCTACACCTTC | CASSGWVAAASYGYTF
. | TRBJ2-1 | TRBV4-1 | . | TGCGCCAGCAGCCAAGAGGGGGCCCGCGGAAATGAGCAGTTCTTC | CASSQEGARGNEQFF
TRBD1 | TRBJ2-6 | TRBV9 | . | TGTGCCAGCATGGATACTCCGGGACAGGGCTCTGGGGCCAACGTCCTGACTTTC | CASMDTPGQGSGANVLTF
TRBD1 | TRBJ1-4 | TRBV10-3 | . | TGTGCCATCAGTACCGGGACAGGTGAAAAACTGTTTTTT | CAISTGTGEKLFF
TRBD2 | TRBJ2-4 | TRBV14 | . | TGTGCCAGCAGCCAAGGGGCCGGGGGGGACATTCAGTACTTC | CASSQGAGGDIQYF
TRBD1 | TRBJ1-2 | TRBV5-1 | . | TGCGCCAGCAGCGGACAGGGGGGTGGCTACACCTTC | CASSGQGGGYTF
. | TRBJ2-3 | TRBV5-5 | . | TGTGCCAGCGTGCAGTTCACAGATACGCAGTATTTT | CASVQFTDTQYF
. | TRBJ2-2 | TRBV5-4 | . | TGTGCCAGCAGCTTCCAGCGGGCCGGGGAGCTGTTTTTT | CASSFQRAGELFF
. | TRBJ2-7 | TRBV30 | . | TGTGCCTGGACACCGCTTAGGGACTCAGGGCAGTACTTC | CAWTPLRDSGQYF
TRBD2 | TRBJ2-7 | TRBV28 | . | TGTGCCAGCAGTTCGTTAGCGGGGGGGCCCCAAGAGCAGTACTTC | CASSSLAGGPQEQYF
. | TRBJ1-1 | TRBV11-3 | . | TGTGCCAGCAGCCTACGCGTGAACACTGAAGCTTTCTTT | CASSLRVNTEAFF